A selection of T cell receptor beta chains follows, all from one sample in a study of radiotherapy plus CTLA-4 blockade in lung cancer. Repertoires were generated with immunoSEQ multiplex PCR, while TCRdb's copy carries only in-frame clones and drops some. The sample lists some 70,000 clones; about 80% were seen once. Sequenced material: peripheral blood, taken from a patient treated with radiotherapy plus ipilimumab. The receptors derive from a human donor with non-small cell lung cancer who had a complete response to radiotherapy plus ipilimumab. The CDR3 runs from the conserved cysteine through the conserved F or W. D genes are given only for firm matches. Clone sizes are given selectively: once, few, many, or a class where the clone is expanded.

v_call: TRBV6-5; clone_size: once; d_call: TRBD1; j_call: TRBJ2-1; cdr3_nt: TGTGCCAGCAGTTACTCAAGACAGGGGGCTAAAAATGAGCAGTTCTTC; cdr3_aa: CASSYSRQGAKNEQFF
v_call: TRBV5-4; clone_size: .; d_call: .; j_call: TRBJ2-7; cdr3_nt: TGTGCCAGCAGCTCCTCAGGGGTAGCGGGTACCTACGAGCAGTACTTC; cdr3_aa: CASSSSGVAGTYEQYF
v_call: TRBV29-1; clone_size: .; d_call: .; j_call: TRBJ1-5; cdr3_nt: TGCAGCGTTGGGGGAGCACAGACCAATCAGCCCCAGCATTTT; cdr3_aa: CSVGGAQTNQPQHF
v_call: TRBV14; clone_size: .; d_call: .; j_call: TRBJ2-3; cdr3_nt: TGTGCCAGCAGCCAGTTCTCGTCACGGGGCGCATTGCTAGCGCAGTATTTT; cdr3_aa: CASSQFSSRGALLAQYF
v_call: TRBV23-1; clone_size: few; d_call: TRBD1; j_call: TRBJ1-5; cdr3_nt: TGCGCCAGCCTCACCCGGGACAGGGACAGCAATCAGCCCCAGCATTTT; cdr3_aa: CASLTRDRDSNQPQHF
v_call: TRBV27; clone_size: .; d_call: TRBD2; j_call: TRBJ2-3; cdr3_nt: TGTGCCAGCAGTTTATCTCCGGTAGGGACTAGCGTAAATACGCAGTATTTT; cdr3_aa: CASSLSPVGTSVNTQYF
v_call: TRBV7-9; clone_size: .; d_call: TRBD2; j_call: TRBJ2-5; cdr3_nt: TGTGCCAGCACCCCGGGACTAGCGGAAGAGACCCAGTACTTC; cdr3_aa: CASTPGLAEETQYF
v_call: TRBV2; clone_size: .; d_call: .; j_call: TRBJ1-2; cdr3_nt: TGTGCCAGCAGTGCGCAGGGCCATGGCTACACCTTC; cdr3_aa: CASSAQGHGYTF
v_call: TRBV5-6; clone_size: .; d_call: TRBD2; j_call: TRBJ2-1; cdr3_nt: TGTGCCAGCAGCCTTCTTAGCGGGGGAGGCTACAATGAGCAGTTCTTC; cdr3_aa: CASSLLSGGGYNEQFF
v_call: TRBV4-1; clone_size: once; d_call: .; j_call: TRBJ1-2; cdr3_nt: TGCGCCAGCAGCCAAGATCTAACAGCGGCCTATGGCTACACCTTC; cdr3_aa: CASSQDLTAAYGYTF
v_call: TRBV4-3; clone_size: few; d_call: .; j_call: TRBJ2-2; cdr3_nt: TGCGCCAGCAGCCAAGCGGCCACTTCGAACACCGGGGAGCTGTTTTTT; cdr3_aa: CASSQAATSNTGELFF
v_call: TRBV7-9; clone_size: .; d_call: .; j_call: TRBJ1-5; cdr3_nt: TGTGCCAGCAGCTTTGTGGGGAGGGGCGGAAATCAGCCCCAGCATTTT; cdr3_aa: CASSFVGRGGNQPQHF
v_call: TRBV10-1; clone_size: .; d_call: TRBD1; j_call: TRBJ2-3; cdr3_nt: TGCGCCAGCAGTGACTCTGACAGGGACCGCACAGATACGCAGTATTTT; cdr3_aa: CASSDSDRDRTDTQYF
v_call: TRBV12-5; clone_size: .; d_call: TRBD1; j_call: TRBJ1-5; cdr3_nt: TGTGCTAGTGGTTTGGGGACAGGGTCTAGCAATCAGCCCCAGCATTTT; cdr3_aa: CASGLGTGSSNQPQHF
v_call: TRBV2; clone_size: .; d_call: .; j_call: TRBJ2-3; cdr3_nt: TGTGCCAGCAGTCCCTGGGGGCAGGGGACAGATACGCAGTATTTT; cdr3_aa: CASSPWGQGTDTQYF
v_call: TRBV18; clone_size: .; d_call: TRBD1; j_call: TRBJ2-2; cdr3_nt: TGTGCCAGTGGACAGGGGAACACCGGGGAGCTGTTTTTT; cdr3_aa: CASGQGNTGELFF
v_call: TRBV7-9; clone_size: .; d_call: .; j_call: TRBJ1-2; cdr3_nt: TGTGCCGTACTAACGGGGACGAAAGTTAACTATGGCTACACCTTC; cdr3_aa: CAVLTGTKVNYGYTF
v_call: TRBV5-4; clone_size: .; d_call: .; j_call: TRBJ2-6; cdr3_nt: TGTGCCAGCAGCCCGGGTAGTCAGGGGATTGGGGCCAACGTCCTGACTTTC; cdr3_aa: CASSPGSQGIGANVLTF
v_call: TRBV6-5; clone_size: .; d_call: TRBD1; j_call: TRBJ1-3; cdr3_nt: TGTGCCAGCAGTTACCTTACGACAGGGGTCGGAAACACCATATATTTT; cdr3_aa: CASSYLTTGVGNTIYF
v_call: TRBV7-9; clone_size: .; d_call: TRBD1; j_call: TRBJ1-2; cdr3_nt: TGTGCCAGCAGCTTAGGACAGGGGTATGGCTACACCTTC; cdr3_aa: CASSLGQGYGYTF
v_call: TRBV5-6; clone_size: .; d_call: .; j_call: TRBJ1-5; cdr3_nt: TGTGCCAGCAGCATGGGTCACAGGGCTCGCAATCAGCCCCAGCATTTT; cdr3_aa: CASSMGHRARNQPQHF
v_call: TRBV30; clone_size: once; d_call: .; j_call: TRBJ1-5; cdr3_nt: TGTGCCTGGAGTGGCGGGACAAAAATGGGGCAGCCCCAGCATTTT; cdr3_aa: CAWSGGTKMGQPQHF
v_call: TRBV5-1; clone_size: .; d_call: TRBD2; j_call: TRBJ2-3; cdr3_nt: TGCGCCAGCAGCAGAGCGGGGGGCACAGATACGCAGTATTTT; cdr3_aa: CASSRAGGTDTQYF
v_call: TRBV6-5; clone_size: .; d_call: .; j_call: TRBJ2-6; cdr3_nt: TGTGCCAGCAGTTCTACAGGGGGGGCCAACGTCCTGACTTTC; cdr3_aa: CASSSTGGANVLTF
v_call: TRBV11-2; clone_size: .; d_call: .; j_call: TRBJ1-3; cdr3_nt: TGTGCCAGCAGCTTAGATAGAAACACCATATATTTT; cdr3_aa: CASSLDRNTIYF
v_call: TRBV9; clone_size: .; d_call: .; j_call: TRBJ1-1; cdr3_nt: TGTGCCAGCAGCGTCCAGGGTAATGTGAACACTGAAGCTTTCTTT; cdr3_aa: CASSVQGNVNTEAFF
v_call: TRBV7-9; clone_size: .; d_call: .; j_call: TRBJ2-3; cdr3_nt: TGTGCCAGCAGCTCGCAAAGGGGGGGAGTAGGGGCAGATACGCAGTATTTT; cdr3_aa: CASSSQRGGVGADTQYF
v_call: TRBV19; clone_size: .; d_call: .; j_call: TRBJ1-2; cdr3_nt: TGTGCCAGTAATCGGCAGGGTAGTGGCTACACCTTC; cdr3_aa: CASNRQGSGYTF